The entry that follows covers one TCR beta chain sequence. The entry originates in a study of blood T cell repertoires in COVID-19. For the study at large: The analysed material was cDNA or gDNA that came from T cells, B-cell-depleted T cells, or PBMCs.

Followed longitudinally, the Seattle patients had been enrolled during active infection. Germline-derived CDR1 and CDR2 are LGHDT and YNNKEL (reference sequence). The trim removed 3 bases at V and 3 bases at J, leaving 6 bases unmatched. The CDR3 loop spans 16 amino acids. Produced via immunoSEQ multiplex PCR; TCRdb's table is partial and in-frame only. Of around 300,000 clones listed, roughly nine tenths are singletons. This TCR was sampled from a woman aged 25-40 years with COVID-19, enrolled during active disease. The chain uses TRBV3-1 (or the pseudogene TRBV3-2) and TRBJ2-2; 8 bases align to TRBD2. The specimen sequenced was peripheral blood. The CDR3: CASSHTSGSYTGELFF. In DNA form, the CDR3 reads TGTGCCAGCAGCCACACGAGCGGGAGCTACACCGGGGAGCTGTTTTTT.